These 17 T cell receptor beta chains came from one sample sequenced in a study of blood T cell repertoires in COVID-19. Sequenced by immunoSEQ multiplex PCR; TCRdb stores in-frame clones only, minus some. The sample gives 400,000 to 550,000 clones, around 89% of which show up once; about 4.5% is in the top ten. The specimen sequenced was peripheral blood. These receptors all stem from a woman younger than 45 with acute or convalescent COVID-19.

This rearrangement joins TRBV10-2 to TRBJ2-1; 10 bases agree with TRBD1. The CDR3 is 12 amino acids. Trimming took 8 bases from V and 7 from J; bases not matched to a gene: 2. Germline CDR1 and CDR2: WSHSY and SAAADI. CDR3 DNA: TGCGCCAGCGGGGGACAGGGGAATGAGCAGTTCTTC. Translating gives CASGGQGNEQFF.

This clone appeared a single time. V is TRBV19 and J is TRBJ1-1; the match to TRBD1 covers 10 bases. The CDR3 length is 17 residues. The V and J ends lost 0 bases and 5 bases, in that order; junction bases with no gene match: 9. Germline V gene lookup returns CDR1 LNHDA and CDR2 SQIVND (reference sequence). Here the CDR3 DNA reads TGTGCCAGTAGTATAGACCCCTCGGACAGGGGGGATACTGAAGCTTTCTTT. It codes for CASSIDPSDRGDTEAFF.

This chain connects TRBV27 to TRBJ2-1, with D unclear. Trimming shortened V by 7 bases and J by 14 bases, and 6 bases separated the two germline ends. This CDR3 is 8 amino acids long. Germline V gene data show CDR1 as MNHEY and CDR2 as SMNVEV (reference sequence). As DNA, the CDR3 is TGTGCCAGCACCCAGAAGTTCTTC. It is translated as CASTQKFF.

V usage is TRBV7-9 and J usage is TRBJ1-1; D unresolved. This CDR3 contains 14 residues. The germline V gene encodes CDR1 SEHNR and CDR2 FQNEAQ (reference sequence). V was pared by 8 bases and J by 5 bases, with 18 bases between. The CDR3 region is CASGLQNGRTEAFF. CDR3 in DNA: TGTGCCAGCGGCCTACAGAATGGTAGGACTGAAGCTTTCTTT.

The chain recombines TRBV6-1 with TRBJ2-7, with D tentatively TRBD1 (5 bases). CDR1 and CDR2 from the germline V gene are MNHNS and SASEGT. The CDR3 is 15 residues long. Trimming pared 3 bases from V and 0 bases from J, leaving 12 bases between. The CDR3 region is CASSEGQGSSYEQYF. The CDR3 DNA is TGTGCCAGCAGTGAGGGCCAGGGAAGCTCCTACGAGCAGTACTTC.

The J gene is TRBJ1-1, the V gene TRBV9; weak D call: TRBD1 (6 bases). CDR1 is SGDLS, CDR2 YYNGEE, per germline. The length of the CDR3 is 16 residues. The V and J ends lost 4 bases and 10 bases respectively, with 26 bases between them. CDR3: CASSPRQEGEKVRAFF. The CDR3, as DNA: TGTGCCAGCAGCCCCCGACAGGAAGGGGAAAAGGTACGAGCTTTCTTT.

The rearrangement uses TRBV25-1 and TRBJ2-4, with TRBD1 matching 9 bases. The CDR3 loop spans 16 amino acids. V lost 1 base to trimming and J lost 4 bases; unmatched junction nucleotides: 5. CDR1 is MGHDK and CDR2 is SYGVNS in the germline V gene. This chain's CDR3 is CASSESGQGLKNIQYF. Here the CDR3 DNA reads TGTGCCAGCAGTGAATCGGGACAGGGATTGAAAAACATTCAGTACTTC.

CDR3 DNA: TGCAGTGCTAGTTTCGGGGTTCCCAATGAAAAACTGTTTTTT. Translated, it gives CSASFGVPNEKLFF. V and J are TRBV20-1 and TRBJ1-4; D gene unclear. The CDR3 loop spans 14 amino acids. V was clipped by 3 bases and J by 5 bases, with 13 bases between them. The germline V gene encodes CDR1 DFQATT and CDR2 SNEGSKA (reference sequence).

The chain is built from TRBV9 and TRBJ1-1, with a tentative D call TRBD1 (6 bases). Trimming took off 2 bases at V and 6 bases at J, with 17 bases between the two ends. Germline V gene sequence: CDR1 SGDLS, CDR2 YYNGEE. There are 15 residues in the CDR3. The chain's CDR3 is CASSVGDISTAEAFF. In DNA form, the CDR3 reads TGTGCCAGCAGCGTTGGGGACATATCGACCGCTGAAGCTTTCTTT.

V usage is TRBV6-4 and J usage is TRBJ1-2; D gene ambiguous. Trimming left V 7 bases short and J 4 bases short, with 10 bases between. There are 12 residues in the CDR3. The germline V gene encodes CDR1 MRHNA and CDR2 SNTAGT. The CDR3 DNA sequence: TGTGCCAGCACCATACACCCCTATGGCTACACCTTC. This codes for CASTIHPYGYTF.

This clone appeared once. J is TRBJ2-3 and V is TRBV9, with TRBD2 matching over 10 bases. Trimming at V came to 4 bases and at J to 6 bases, leaving 8 bases not matched to a gene. The CDR3 length is 15 residues. Germline CDR1 reads SGDLS; CDR2 reads YYNGEE. CDR3 bases: TGTGCCAGCAGCCAGACTAGCGGGTCAGCTGATACGCAGTATTTT. Its translation is CASSQTSGSADTQYF.

About this clone: Different DNA sequences within this sample yield the same CDR3. In DNA, the CDR3 is TGTGCCAGCAGTTCCGGGGGGCCTTACGAGCAGTACTTC. Protein product: CASSSGGPYEQYF. J is TRBJ2-7 and V is TRBV6-5, with a tentative D call TRBD2 (7 bases). V dropped 4 bases and J dropped 4 bases, with 11 bases sitting between them. CDR3 length: 13 amino acids. The germline V gene encodes CDR1 MNHEY and CDR2 SVGAGI.

The gene calls are TRBV21-1 and TRBJ2-5; the table gives TRBD2 as D, unverified against the DNA. TRBV21-1 is a recognized pseudogene. The CDR3 contains 16 residues. This CDR3 is CASSERAGGKQETQYF. CDR3 nucleotide sequence: TGTGCCAGCAGCGAACGGGCGGGGGGCAAACAAGAGACCCAGTACTTC.

The chain recombines TRBV6-1 with TRBJ2-7, with D perhaps matching TRBD1 (5 bases). Trimming stripped 2 bases from V and 2 bases from J, with 16 bases between. The CDR3 is 16 amino acids. Germline V CDR1 and CDR2: MNHNS, SASEGT. The CDR3 here is CASSERGSPYPYEQYF. The CDR3 nucleotides are TGTGCCAGCAGTGAAAGGGGCTCACCTTACCCCTACGAGCAGTACTTC.

This chain joins TRBV12-3 or TRBV12-4 and TRBJ2-3, with a possible D match to TRBD1 (5 bases). The ends were cut back, 6 bases at V and 6 bases at J, with 13 bases in the middle. The CDR3 covers 13 residues. The CDR3 reads CASSSLSGDTQYF. The CDR3 region has the DNA TGTGCCAGCAGCTCCCTCTCAGGGGATACGCAGTATTTT.

The V and J genes are TRBV5-1 and TRBJ1-4, with a weak D call TRBD1 (5 bases). This CDR3 contains 13 residues. V shed 4 bases and J shed 7 bases, with 11 bases lying between them. Germline-derived CDR1 and CDR2 are SGHRS and YFSETQ. The CDR3 spells CASSPDQGEKLFF. The CDR3 region has the DNA TGCGCCAGCAGCCCGGACCAGGGTGAAAAACTGTTTTTT.

The chain has TRBV24-1 and TRBJ2-6; D is uncertain. V gave up 5 bases and J gave up 0 bases, with 7 bases separating them. The CDR3 totals 15 residues. In germline, CDR1 is KGHDR, CDR2 SFDVKD. CDR3 sequence (DNA): TGTGCCACCAGTGTTGGCGGCTCTGGGGCCAACGTCCTGACTTTC. Encoded protein: CATSVGGSGANVLTF.